This TCR beta chain was recovered during a study of OX40 agonist ivuxolimab in advanced cancers. Study as a whole: Ivuxolimab, an antibody acting as an agonist of OX40 (CD134), was used to treat patients. Partial responses were observed in three patients, of whom one had hepatocellular carcinoma and two had cutaneous melanoma. Study results and limitations: Relatively little clonal expansion, among the lowest observed, appeared in partial responders at 0.1-3.0 mg/kg.

Assay used: immunoSEQ multiplex PCR; TCRdb lists only in-frame clones, some missing. This table holds 8,000 to 10,000 clones, 66% found once. After removal of 5 bases from V and 3 bases from J, the junction contained 7 bases not matched to a gene. This CDR3 has 16 residues. CDR1 SGHVS and CDR2 FQNEAQ come from the germline V gene. Comment on this clone: Its antigen is currently unknown. This sample also contains other DNA sequences that code for the same CDR3.

Material: CD4+ or CD8+ T cells sorted from blood, obtained in a trial of the OX40 agonist ivuxolimab. This receptor was identified in an adult with an advanced solid tumor such as melanoma, head and neck, liver or kidney cancer. The rearrangement links TRBV7-8 to TRBJ2-1, with TRBD2 matching 10 bases. The CDR3 bases are TGTGCCAGCAGCATCTTTAGCGGGAGGTTCTACAATGAGCAGTTCTTC. This translates into CASSIFSGRFYNEQFF.